The 3 T cell receptor beta chains below all came from one sample that was sequenced in a study of OX40 agonist ivuxolimab in advanced cancers. Produced via immunoSEQ multiplex PCR; TCRdb's table is partial and in-frame only. The sample records 45,000 to 55,000 clones, roughly 80% being singletons. Sequencing used CD4+ or CD8+ T cells sorted from blood, obtained in a trial of the OX40 agonist ivuxolimab. Receptor source: an adult with an advanced solid tumor such as melanoma, head and neck, liver or kidney cancer.

The chain employs TRBV18 and TRBJ1-2; a weak D match, TRBD1 (6 bases). The germline gives CDR1 KGHSH, CDR2 LQKENI. With 3 bases removed from V and 8 bases from J, the gap between germline ends came to 19 bases. The CDR3 runs to 15 residues. The CDR3 DNA reads TGTGCCAGCTCACCTGCCGGGACACCCGGATCCGGCTACACCTTC. Translation gives CASSPAGTPGSGYTF.

V usage is TRBV7-8 and J usage is TRBJ2-2; TRBD1 matches 7 bases. Per the germline V gene, CDR1 is SGHVS and CDR2 is FQNEAQ. V dropped 5 bases and J dropped 7; count of bases not matched to a gene: 7. The CDR3 loop spans 14 amino acids. CDR3 loop: CASSPGQPSGELFF. In nucleotides, the CDR3 is TGTGCCAGCAGCCCGGGACAGCCCAGCGGGGAGCTGTTTTTT.

The genes are TRBV27 and TRBJ2-5; 7 bases are a match to TRBD2. Trimming removed 6 bases from V and 4 bases from J; junction bases left unmatched: 17. This CDR3 spans 17 amino acids. CDR1 and CDR2 from the germline V gene are MNHEY and SMNVEV (reference sequence). CDR3 in amino acids: CASSPGGLSLPGETQYF. CDR3 nucleotides: TGTGCCAGCAGCCCTGGGGGACTAAGCCTACCGGGAGAGACCCAGTACTTC.